This T cell receptor (beta chain) was captured by sequencing in a study of CD8+ T cells in alopecia areata. In the study overall: Treatment of the treated patients consisted of oral tofacitinib, 5 to 10 mg twice daily.

Extracted RNA was reverse transcribed into cDNA, the sequencing template. Sequencing used immunoSEQ multiplex PCR; TCRdb keeps in-frame clones, though not all of them. The sample includes 15,000 to 20,000 clones, 59% seen only once; the top ten take roughly 8%. Treatment indicated: oral pan-JAK inhibitor, 5-10 mg twice daily. Researchers gathered lesional scalp punch biopsies and peripheral blood from patients with alopecia areata. Overall study results and limits: Baseline CD8+ expansion's link to response remains uncertain, as there was one nonresponder. The study found that many expanded lesional clones persisted in scalp and blood during tofacitinib. Mice showed clearer TCR sharing than patients did, a gap that was possibly HLA-related.

With regard to this clone: Its antigen remains unknown.

Germline V CDR1 and CDR2: MGHRA, YSYEKL. V was shortened by 4 bases and J by 0 bases, with 16 bases between the two germline ends. The CDR3 covers 17 residues. The sample here was skin, taken at week 4, from a patient treated with tofacitinib. The chain uses TRBV4-1 and TRBJ2-4, with a weak D call TRBD2 (5 bases). This clonotype was obtained from a human donor with alopecia areata. For the CDR3, the DNA is TGCGCCAGCAGCCCCATGACCGGGAACCTAGCCAAAAACATTCAGTACTTC. As protein: CASSPMTGNLAKNIQYF.